This passage covers 10 T cell receptor beta chains from one sample sequenced in a study of immune evolution from preneoplasia to lung adenocarcinoma. TCRdb's table, derived via immunoSEQ multiplex PCR, lists solely in-frame clones and lacks some. This table has about 26,000 clones, just under 75% appearing once. The source material was FFPE invasive lung adenocarcinoma tissue. The receptors originated from a person in their sixties with invasive lung adenocarcinoma. Some clones in this sample may be carry-over from other donors' samples.

This chain links TRBV6-5 with TRBJ2-7; D not resolved. Trimming removed 2 bases at V and 3 bases at J, with 8 bases between. The CDR3 has 13 residues. Germline loops: CDR1 MNHEY, CDR2 SVGAGI. The CDR3 loop reads CASSYHERYEQYF. The CDR3 DNA is TGTGCCAGCAGTTACCACGAACGCTACGAGCAGTACTTC.

This rearrangement joins TRBV2 to TRBJ2-1; D remains unclear. The CDR3 loop spans 13 amino acids. CDR1 and CDR2 (germline): SNHLY, FYNNEI. Trimming removed 5 bases from V and 5 bases from J, with 10 bases in between. CDR3 DNA: TGTGCCAGCAGTTATACCGAGAACAATGAGCAGTTCTTC. This gives the protein CASSYTENNEQFF.

The chain couples TRBV5-1 to TRBJ2-1; possible D gene TRBD2, 5 bases. The CDR3 is made up of 15 amino acids. The V end lost 4 bases, the J end lost 6 bases, and 17 bases lay between the germline ends. From germline, CDR1 is SGHRS and CDR2 YFSETQ. The CDR3: CASSPTGSGLNEQFF. Written as DNA, the CDR3 is TGCGCCAGCAGCCCAACGGGTTCTGGACTCAATGAGCAGTTCTTC. Supplemented by reference TRBV5-1 and TRBJ2-1, the full variable domain reads KAGVTQTPRYLIKTRGQQVTLSCSPISGHRSVSWYQQTPGQGLQFLFEYFSETQRNKGNFPGRFSGRQFSNSRSEMNVSTLELGDSALYLCASSPTGSGLNEQFFGPGTRLTVL.

This clone was recorded once. The chain uses TRBV10-3 and TRBJ1-1; a possible D gene is TRBD1 (6 bases). The germline V and J ends were trimmed by 8 bases and 6 bases, with 16 bases remaining between them. CDR1 is ENHRY, CDR2 SYGVKD, per germline. There are 13 residues in the CDR3. The CDR3 DNA is TGTGCCATCTGGCCGGGGAGGGGGTCTGAAGCTTTCTTT. Amino acids: CAIWPGRGSEAFF.

This clone was seen a few times. This chain links TRBV4-2 with TRBJ2-2, with D perhaps TRBD2 (6 bases). The CDR3 spans 16 residues. The germline V gene encodes CDR1 LGHNA and CDR2 YNFKEQ. V gave up 4 bases and J gave up 0 bases, with 12 bases separating them. The CDR3 DNA sequence: TGTGCCAGCAGCCCTTCCGGGACTTCGAACACCGGGGAGCTGTTTTTT. Protein: CASSPSGTSNTGELFF.

This clone was found once. The chain carries TRBV30 and TRBJ1-1, with unresolved D. Germline CDR1 is GTSNPN and CDR2 is SVGIG (reference sequence). The V and J ends lost 5 bases and 1 base respectively, with 5 bases between them. The CDR3 is made up of 11 amino acids. The CDR3 reads CAWAENTEAFF. For the CDR3, the DNA is TGTGCCTGGGCAGAGAACACTGAAGCTTTCTTT.

The chain employs TRBV6-5 and TRBJ1-1; D gene unclear. CDR1 and CDR2 from the germline V gene are MNHEY and SVGAGI. The CDR3 runs to 15 residues. Trimming removed 0 bases from V and 1 base from J, with 9 bases in between. Here the CDR3 reads CASSYSTRANTEAFF. CDR3 DNA: TGTGCCAGCAGTTACTCGACCAGAGCGAACACTGAAGCTTTCTTT.

V gene TRBV5-6 combines with J gene TRBJ2-2; tentatively, D is TRBD2 (7 bases). Germline V gives CDR1 SGHDT, CDR2 YYEEEE. This CDR3 spans 16 amino acids. The V end was cut by 1 base, the J end by 5 bases, with 15 bases between. CDR3 coding DNA: TGTGCCAGCAGCTTGTTGGGGGCGCGGGGGACCGGGGAGCTGTTTTTT. Protein product: CASSLLGARGTGELFF.

As for this clone: Relative to the germline gene, one junction end is altered; a read error may explain this. The chain joins TRBV29-1 to TRBJ2-3; D is undetermined. This CDR3 spans 10 amino acids. Germline CDR1 and CDR2: SQVTM and ANQGSEA. The CDR3 protein is CSLLSETQYF. The DNA of the CDR3 is TGCAGCTTATTATCAGAAACGCAGTATTTT.

This CDR3 is CASSLVTFGTGDTDTQYF. For the CDR3, the DNA is TGTGCCAGCAGCTTGGTGACCTTCGGGACAGGGGACACAGATACGCAGTATTTT. The chain combines TRBV7-2 with TRBJ2-3; 10 positions agree with TRBD1. CDR1 is SGHTA and CDR2 is FQGNSA in the germline V gene. V lost 3 bases to trimming and J lost 2 bases; unmatched junction nucleotides: 11. This CDR3 comprises 18 residues.